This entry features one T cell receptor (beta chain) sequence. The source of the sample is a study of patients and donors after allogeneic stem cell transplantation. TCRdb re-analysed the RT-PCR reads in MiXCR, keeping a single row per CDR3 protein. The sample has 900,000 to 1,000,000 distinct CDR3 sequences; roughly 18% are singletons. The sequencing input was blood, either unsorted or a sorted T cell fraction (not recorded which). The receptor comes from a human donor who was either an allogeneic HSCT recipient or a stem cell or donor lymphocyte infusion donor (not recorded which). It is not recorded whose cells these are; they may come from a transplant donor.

CDR3 DNA: TGTGCCAGCAATCCCCCGGGCACTGAAGCTTTCTTT. Translation gives CASNPPGTEAFF. The gene calls are TRBV6-5 and TRBJ1-1; no firm D call. The CDR3 length is 12 residues. Trimming took off 7 bases at V and 4 bases at J, with 10 bases between the two ends. CDR1 and CDR2 from the germline V gene are MNHEY and SVGAGI.